Below are 16 T cell receptor beta chains sequenced from a single sample in a study of blood T cell repertoires in COVID-19. Sequenced by immunoSEQ multiplex PCR; TCRdb stores in-frame clones only, minus some. In the table there are about 300,000 clones, about nine tenths of which are singletons. The sample consisted of PBMCs or T cells enriched from blood (not recorded which). These receptors all come from a man in his fifties or sixties who had recovered from COVID-19.

This clone was recorded a few times. The DNA for the CDR3 is TGTGCCAGCAGCCTAAGGACTAGCGGGGCCGGGGAGCTGTTTTTT. Its protein product is CASSLRTSGAGELFF. The chain carries TRBV7-6 and TRBJ2-2; 12 bases line up with TRBD2. CDR1 SGHVS and CDR2 FNYEAQ come from the germline V gene. The CDR3 runs to 15 residues. Trimming at V came to 5 bases and at J to 6 bases, leaving 4 bases not matched to a gene.

The J gene is TRBJ2-7, the V gene TRBV5-1; 10 bases map to TRBD1. Germline V gives CDR1 SGHRS, CDR2 YFSETQ. J lost 3 bases, V lost 0 bases, and 6 bases had no gene match. The CDR3 covers 16 residues. CDR3 region: CASSLGTGGSVYEQYF. The CDR3 DNA follows: TGCGCCAGCAGCTTGGGGACAGGGGGAAGCGTCTACGAGCAGTACTTC.

V and J are TRBV28 and TRBJ2-1, with 10 bases matching TRBD2. V was pared by 2 bases and J by 10 bases, with 14 bases of the junction left unmatched. The CDR3 is 17 amino acids. CDR1 is MDHEN and CDR2 is SYDVKM in the germline V gene. The CDR3: CASSLVGGRGSGREQFF. The CDR3 DNA follows: TGTGCCAGCAGTTTAGTCGGCGGTCGGGGTAGCGGGAGGGAGCAGTTCTTC.

The chain couples TRBV19 to TRBJ2-3; TRBD1 matches at 7 bases. The CDR3 is made up of 14 amino acids. V dropped 4 bases and J dropped 1; count of bases not matched to a gene: 2. Germline V lookup: CDR1 LNHDA, CDR2 SQIVND (reference sequence). The CDR3 loop is CASSRQGGTDTQYF. CDR3 in DNA: TGTGCCAGTAGTAGGCAGGGGGGCACAGATACGCAGTATTTT.

The chain uses TRBV29-1 and TRBJ1-1; D is undetermined. Germline V CDR1 and CDR2: SQVTM, ANQGSEA. The CDR3 loop spans 13 amino acids. The V end was cut by 4 bases, the J end by 2 bases, with 11 bases between. DNA for the CDR3: TGCAGCGTTGTTTTGGGCACCAACACTGAAGCTTTCTTT. This encodes CSVVLGTNTEAFF.

The CDR3 is CASSLEGGNQPQHF. Written as DNA, the CDR3 is TGCGCCAGCAGCTTGGAAGGAGGGAATCAGCCCCAGCATTTT. This chain links TRBV5-1 with TRBJ1-5; no definite D call. CDR1 and CDR2 (germline): SGHRS, YFSETQ. The CDR3 extends over 14 amino acids. Deletions cut 0 bases from V and 4 bases from J, with 8 bases between.

V and J are TRBV11-3 and TRBJ2-1, with TRBD2 identical over 15 bases. Trimming removed 4 bases from V and 7 bases from J; junction bases left unmatched: 5. Germline V lookup: CDR1 SGHNT, CDR2 YENEEA. The CDR3 totals 16 residues. The CDR3 nucleotides read TGTGCCAGCAGCTCCTGGACTAGCGGGAGGGAGAATGAGCAGTTCTTC. Protein sequence: CASSSWTSGRENEQFF.

V and J are TRBV7-2 and TRBJ2-7, with 8 bases matching TRBD1. The CDR3 runs to 15 residues. Looked up from germline, CDR1 is SGHTA and CDR2 is FQGNSA. Trimming at V came to 1 base and at J to 2 bases, leaving 4 bases not matched to a gene. The CDR3 loop reads CASSLVGQGTYEQYF. CDR3 in DNA: TGTGCCAGCAGCTTAGTAGGACAGGGTACCTACGAGCAGTACTTC.

The J gene is TRBJ1-1, the V gene TRBV28; perhaps TRBD1 as D (5 bases). Germline CDR1 reads MDHEN; CDR2 reads SYDVKM. V was trimmed by 5 bases and J by 3 bases, leaving 19 bases between them. This CDR3 is built from 16 residues. The CDR3 nucleotides are TGTGCCAGCAGTCAATACGGGGGGGAAAGGGACACTGAAGCTTTCTTT. Encoded protein: CASSQYGGERDTEAFF.

V and J are TRBV7-9 and TRBJ2-1; TRBD2 aligns across 7 bases. This CDR3 region has 16 residues. V was pared by 2 bases and J by 8 bases, with 12 bases of the junction left unmatched. Germline V gene data show CDR1 as SEHNR and CDR2 as FQNEAQ (reference sequence). In nucleotides, the CDR3 is TGTGCCAGCAGCTTATTTTACCGGGAGGAATCAGATGAGCAGTTCTTC. It encodes CASSLFYREESDEQFF.

This chain uses TRBV6-2 or TRBV6-3 with TRBJ1-1; the D is unclear. The V gene's germline CDR1 is MNHEY and CDR2 SVGEGT. Trimming cost V 1 base and J 11 bases, with 8 bases left between them. This CDR3 comprises 11 residues. CDR3 DNA: TGTGCCAGCAGTTACTTGGAGGTGGCTTTCTTT. Translated: CASSYLEVAFF.

The chain has TRBV28 and TRBJ2-5, with D unresolved. The germline gives CDR1 MDHEN, CDR2 SYDVKM. This CDR3 comprises 14 residues. V was shortened by 5 bases and J by 5 bases, with 15 bases between the two germline ends. CDR3 nucleotides: TGTGCCAGCAGTCTACCGGGTGAATGGGAGACCCAGTACTTC. Its translation: CASSLPGEWETQYF.

The gene calls are TRBV2 and TRBJ1-4; a weak D match, TRBD1 (5 bases). The V gene's germline CDR1 is SNHLY and CDR2 FYNNEI. Trimming pared 4 bases from V and 2 bases from J, leaving 11 bases between. The CDR3 length is 15 residues. This CDR3 is CASSGQGGTNEKLFF. As DNA, the CDR3 is TGTGCCAGCAGTGGTCAGGGAGGGACTAATGAAAAACTGTTTTTT.

The chain links TRBV9 to TRBJ2-2; tentatively, D is TRBD1 (5 bases). The CDR3 length is 15 residues. V shed 4 bases and J shed 0 bases, with 10 bases lying between them. The V gene's germline CDR1 is SGDLS and CDR2 YYNGEE. CDR3 in DNA: TGTGCCAGCAGCCTGCGGACACCGAACACCGGGGAGCTGTTTTTT. Protein sequence: CASSLRTPNTGELFF.

This chain links TRBV5-1 with TRBJ2-5; a possible D gene is TRBD1 (6 bases). V lost 4 bases, J lost 4 bases, and 14 bases lay in between. Germline lookup yields CDR1 SGHRS and CDR2 YFSETQ. The CDR3 is 14 residues long. CDR3 sequence (DNA): TGCGCCAGCAGCCCGACAGGACTTGCAGAGACCCAGTACTTC. It yields the protein CASSPTGLAETQYF.

V and J are TRBV29-1 and TRBJ1-2; D is possibly TRBD1 (6 bases). The germline V gene has CDR1 SQVTM and CDR2 ANQGSEA. CDR3 length: 15 residues. With 6 bases removed from V and 0 bases from J, the gap between germline ends came to 17 bases. This CDR3 reads CSVGPDRETNYGYTF. For the CDR3, the DNA is TGCAGCGTGGGGCCGGACAGAGAAACTAACTATGGCTACACCTTC.